This entry describes one TCR beta chain. Trimming removed 3 bases from V and 6 bases from J; junction bases left unmatched: 6. This CDR3 comprises 16 residues. From germline, CDR1 is SGHVS and CDR2 FQNEAQ. This specimen comes from a study of blood T cell repertoires in COVID-19. Clones were read by immunoSEQ multiplex PCR, and TCRdb kept only the in-frame ones, dropping some. Among 200,000 to 250,000 clones, about 90% were seen once, and the ten largest hold approximately 2.6%. The sequence derives from a young man with COVID-19, enrolled during active disease. The sequencing input was peripheral blood. The J gene is TRBJ2-3, the V gene TRBV7-8; 13 bases are shared with TRBD2. CDR3 sequence reads: CASSFRTSGSRDTQYF. In DNA form, the CDR3 reads TGTGCCAGCAGCTTCCGGACTAGCGGGAGTCGCGATACGCAGTATTTT.